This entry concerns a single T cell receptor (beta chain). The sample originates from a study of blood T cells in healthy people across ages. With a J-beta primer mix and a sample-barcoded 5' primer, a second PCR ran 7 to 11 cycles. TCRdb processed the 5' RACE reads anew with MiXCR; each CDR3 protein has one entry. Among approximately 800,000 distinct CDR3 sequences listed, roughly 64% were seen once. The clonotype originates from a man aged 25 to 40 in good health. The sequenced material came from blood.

The CDR3: CASSLGKQGNYGYTF. In DNA, the CDR3 is TGTGCCAGCAGTCTGGGGAAACAGGGGAACTATGGCTACACCTTC. The V call is TRBV12-3 or TRBV12-4, the J call TRBJ1-2, with 7 bases fitting TRBD1. The V gene end was trimmed by 5 bases and the J gene end by 2 bases; junction bases not matched to a gene: 8. This CDR3 is built from 15 residues.